This T cell receptor beta chain came from a study of CD8 T cells in ankylosing spondylitis. TCRdb re-called the 5' RACE reads through MiXCR, storing one row per CDR3 protein. Of about 360,000 distinct CDR3 sequences listed, roughly 22% were seen once; the top ten hold roughly 14%. Germline CDR1 is SQVTM and CDR2 is ANQGSEA. Trimming took off 0 bases at V and 10 bases at J, with 13 bases between the two ends. The CDR3 runs to 13 residues. The source material was blood, either unsorted or a sorted T cell fraction (not recorded which). J is TRBJ2-1 and V is TRBV29-1; no firm D call. The sequence derives from a male donor with ankylosing spondylitis or in good health (not recorded which). The CDR3 region is CSVEEYGRGEQFF. The CDR3 nucleotides are TGCAGCGTTGAAGAGTACGGCCGTGGAGAGCAGTTCTTC.